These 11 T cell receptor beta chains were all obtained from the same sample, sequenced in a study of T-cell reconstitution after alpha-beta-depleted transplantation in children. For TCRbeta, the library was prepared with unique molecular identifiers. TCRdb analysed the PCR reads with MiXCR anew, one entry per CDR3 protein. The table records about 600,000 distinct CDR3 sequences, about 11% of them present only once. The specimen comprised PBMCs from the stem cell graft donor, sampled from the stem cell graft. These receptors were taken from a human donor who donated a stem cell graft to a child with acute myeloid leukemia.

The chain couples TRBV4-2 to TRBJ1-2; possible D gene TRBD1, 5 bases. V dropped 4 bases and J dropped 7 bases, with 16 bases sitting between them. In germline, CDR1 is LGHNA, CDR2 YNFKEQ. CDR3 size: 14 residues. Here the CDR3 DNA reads TGTGCCAGCAGCCTCCGACAGCAAGGAACTGGCTACACCTTC. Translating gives CASSLRQQGTGYTF.

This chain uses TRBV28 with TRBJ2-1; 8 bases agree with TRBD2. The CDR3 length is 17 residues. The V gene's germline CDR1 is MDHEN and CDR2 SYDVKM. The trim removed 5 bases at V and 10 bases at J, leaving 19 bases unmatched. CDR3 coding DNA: TGTGCCAGCAGTCCAGGCGAGGGACTAGGCGTCCCACGGGAGCAGTTCTTC. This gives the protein CASSPGEGLGVPREQFF.

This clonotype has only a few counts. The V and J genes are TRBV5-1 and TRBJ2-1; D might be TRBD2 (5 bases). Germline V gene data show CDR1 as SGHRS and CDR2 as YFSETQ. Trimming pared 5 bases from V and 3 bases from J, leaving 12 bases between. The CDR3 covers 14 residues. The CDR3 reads CASRSGDYYNEQFF. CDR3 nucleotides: TGCGCCAGCAGGAGCGGCGATTACTACAATGAGCAGTTCTTC.

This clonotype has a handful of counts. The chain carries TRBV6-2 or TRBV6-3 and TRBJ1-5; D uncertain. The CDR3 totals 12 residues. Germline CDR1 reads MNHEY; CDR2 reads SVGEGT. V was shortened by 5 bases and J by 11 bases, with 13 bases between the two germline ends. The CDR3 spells CASSPQVAAQHF. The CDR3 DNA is TGTGCCAGCAGTCCCCAGGTAGCAGCCCAGCATTTT.

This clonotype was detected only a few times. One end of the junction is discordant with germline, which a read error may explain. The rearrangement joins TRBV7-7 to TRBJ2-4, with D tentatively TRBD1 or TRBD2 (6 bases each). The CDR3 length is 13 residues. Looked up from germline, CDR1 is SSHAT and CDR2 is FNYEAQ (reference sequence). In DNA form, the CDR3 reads TGTGCTAGCAGCTTAGGGGTGGGGGGCCGGCAGTACTTC. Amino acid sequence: CASSLGVGGRQYF. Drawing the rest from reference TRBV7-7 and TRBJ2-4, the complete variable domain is GAGVSQSPRYKVTKRGQDVTLRCDPISSHATLYWYQQALGQGPEFLTYFNYEAQPDKSGLPSDRFSAERPEGSISTLTIQRTEQRDSAMYRCASSLGVGGRQYFGAGTRLSVL.

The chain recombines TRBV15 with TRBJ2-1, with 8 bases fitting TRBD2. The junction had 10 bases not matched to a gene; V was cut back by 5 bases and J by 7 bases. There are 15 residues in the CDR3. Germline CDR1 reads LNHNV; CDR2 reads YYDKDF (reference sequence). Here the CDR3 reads CATSGEAGVWNEQFF. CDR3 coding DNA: TGTGCCACCAGCGGCGAAGCGGGAGTCTGGAATGAGCAGTTCTTC.

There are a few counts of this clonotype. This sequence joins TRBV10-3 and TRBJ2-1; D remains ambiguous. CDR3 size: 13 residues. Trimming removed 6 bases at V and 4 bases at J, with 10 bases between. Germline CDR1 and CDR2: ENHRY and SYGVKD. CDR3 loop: CAISSDGYNEQFF. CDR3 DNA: TGTGCCATCAGCAGTGACGGTTACAATGAGCAGTTCTTC.

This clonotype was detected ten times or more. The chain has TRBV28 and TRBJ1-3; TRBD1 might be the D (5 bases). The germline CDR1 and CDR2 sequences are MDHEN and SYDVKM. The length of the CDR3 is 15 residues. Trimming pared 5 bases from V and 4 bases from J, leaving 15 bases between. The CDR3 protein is CASSPRESRGNTIYF. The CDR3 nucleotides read TGTGCCAGCAGTCCCAGGGAGTCGAGAGGAAACACCATATATTTT.

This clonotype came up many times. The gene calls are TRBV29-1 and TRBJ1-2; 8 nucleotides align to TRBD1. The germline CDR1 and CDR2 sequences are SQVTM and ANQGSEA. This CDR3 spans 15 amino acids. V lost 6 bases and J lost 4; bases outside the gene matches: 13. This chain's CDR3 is CSVDELQGGAYGYTF. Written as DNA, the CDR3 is TGCAGCGTGGACGAATTACAGGGGGGTGCCTATGGCTACACCTTC. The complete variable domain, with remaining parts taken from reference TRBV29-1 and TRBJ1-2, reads SAVISQKPSRDICQRGTSLTIQCQVDSQVTMMFWYRQQPGQSLTLIATANQGSEATYESGFVIDKFPISRPNLTFSTLTVSNMSPEDSSIYLCSVDELQGGAYGYTFGSGTRLTVV.

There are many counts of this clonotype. The CDR3: CASSASGLAEETQYF. The DNA of the CDR3 is TGTGCCAGCAGCGCCTCGGGACTAGCTGAAGAGACCCAGTACTTC. The rearrangement joins TRBV7-9 to TRBJ2-5, with 9 bases fitting TRBD2. This CDR3 comprises 15 residues. Germline-derived CDR1 and CDR2 are SEHNR and FQNEAQ (reference sequence). V lost 5 bases and J lost 3; bases outside the gene matches: 7.

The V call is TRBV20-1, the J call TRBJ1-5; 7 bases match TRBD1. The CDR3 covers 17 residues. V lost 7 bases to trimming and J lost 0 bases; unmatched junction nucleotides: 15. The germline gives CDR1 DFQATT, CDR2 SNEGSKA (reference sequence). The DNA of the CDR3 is TGCAGTGTCTTCCGGGACAGTTTGGGTAATAGCAATCAGCCCCAGCATTTT. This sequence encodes CSVFRDSLGNSNQPQHF.